This entry is about one T cell receptor (beta chain). Its antigen is not known. This PCR relied on a set of 60 Vbeta primers and 13 Jbeta primers. Clones were sequenced by immunoSEQ multiplex PCR, and TCRdb holds only the in-frame ones, with some missing. This repertoire shows some 150,000 clones, around 82% found once; its top ten account for about 3.2%. CDR1 and CDR2 (germline): LNHDA, SQIVND (reference sequence). The CDR3 contains 14 residues. V dropped 3 bases and J dropped 3; count of bases not matched to a gene: 3. This entry belongs to a study of cytomegalovirus exposure and HLA in healthy donors. Study-wide results and limits: In an earlier analysis, most TCR beta V segments were productive about 87% or about 30% of the time. A later analysis linked a missense variant in DCLRE1C to the trimming of TCR beta V and J genes.

Sequenced sample: PBMCs. The TCR was taken from a man aged 18 to 30 in good health and CMV-seropositive. The chain employs TRBV19 and TRBJ2-7; TRBD2 agrees at 9 bases. CDR3 sequence reads: CASSMVSGSYEQYF. Written as DNA, the CDR3 is TGTGCCAGTAGTATGGTTAGCGGGAGCTACGAGCAGTACTTC.